Listed below are T cell receptor beta chains from one sample, sequenced in a study of T cells after posttransplantation cyclophosphamide. Sequencing used immunoSEQ multiplex PCR; TCRdb keeps in-frame clones, though not all of them. Listed for the sample are 20,000 to 25,000 clones, none seen a single time. Material for sequencing was PBMCs. The receptors were sampled from a woman aged 50 to 60 in good health, CMV-negative, and a related stem cell transplant donor. The CDR3 runs from the conserved cysteine through the conserved F or W. The order of the fields is D gene, clone size, V gene, J gene, CDR3 DNA, CDR3 protein. A D gene is named only where the DNA matches it firmly. A clone size is listed for some rows: how often the clone was seen (once, few, many), or a class if it is expanded.

d_call: NA; clone_size: many; v_call: TRBV9; j_call: TRBJ1-5; cdr3_nt: TGTGCCAGCAGCACAGGGAGGGGAGACGGCAATCAGCCCCAGCATTTT; cdr3_aa: CASSTGRGDGNQPQHF
d_call: NA; clone_size: many; v_call: TRBV18; j_call: TRBJ1-1; cdr3_nt: TGTGCCAGCTCACCACCGGTCGGGATACTGAACACTGAAGCTTTCTTT; cdr3_aa: CASSPPVGILNTEAFF
d_call: NA; clone_size: many; v_call: TRBV5-1; j_call: TRBJ2-5; cdr3_nt: TGCGCCAGCAGCCGGGCTGGCGGGGCTTTCCAAGAGACCCAGTACTTC; cdr3_aa: CASSRAGGAFQETQYF
d_call: TRBD2; clone_size: many; v_call: TRBV13; j_call: TRBJ2-1; cdr3_nt: TGTGCCAGCAGCTTAAGGACTAGAATCAATGAGCAGTTCTTC; cdr3_aa: CASSLRTRINEQFF
d_call: TRBD2; clone_size: many; v_call: TRBV2; j_call: TRBJ2-3; cdr3_nt: TGTGCCAGCAGTGGCCTAGCGGGAGGGCCTTTAGCAGATACGCAGTATTTT; cdr3_aa: CASSGLAGGPLADTQYF
d_call: NA; clone_size: many; v_call: TRBV18; j_call: TRBJ1-1; cdr3_nt: TGTGCCAGCTCGCTCTCTCAAGGGGGGAACACTGAAGCTTTCTTT; cdr3_aa: CASSLSQGGNTEAFF
d_call: NA; clone_size: many; v_call: TRBV7-8; j_call: TRBJ1-5; cdr3_nt: TGTGCCAGCAGCTTAGGGGTAGGACAGAGTAGCAATCAGCCCCAGCATTTT; cdr3_aa: CASSLGVGQSSNQPQHF
d_call: NA; clone_size: few; v_call: TRBV9; j_call: TRBJ2-7; cdr3_nt: TGTGCCAGCAGCCCCCGGAGGGAGCAGATTGGCGAGCAGTACTTC; cdr3_aa: CASSPRREQIGEQYF
d_call: NA; clone_size: NA; v_call: TRBV7-9; j_call: TRBJ1-5; cdr3_nt: TGTGCCAGCAGCTTACCAGTTAGGGGTCAGCCCCAGCATTTT; cdr3_aa: CASSLPVRGQPQHF
d_call: NA; clone_size: many; v_call: TRBV6-5; j_call: TRBJ1-2; cdr3_nt: TGTGCCAGTAGGGCGGGAATGCATGGCTACACCTTC; cdr3_aa: CASRAGMHGYTF
d_call: NA; clone_size: many; v_call: TRBV5-1; j_call: TRBJ1-5; cdr3_nt: TGCGCCAGCAGCTTGGAAGGGGGGGCTTGGCAGCCCCAGCATTTT; cdr3_aa: CASSLEGGAWQPQHF
d_call: NA; clone_size: many; v_call: TRBV7-6; j_call: TRBJ2-7; cdr3_nt: TGTGCCAGCAGCGTAAGCCACCAAGCAGGAGGGTTTTTAGTCGAGCAGTACTTC; cdr3_aa: CASSVSHQAGGFLVEQYF
d_call: NA; clone_size: many; v_call: TRBV11-3; j_call: TRBJ2-7; cdr3_nt: TGTGCCAGCAGCTTAACCAGGTGGGACGAGCAGTACTTC; cdr3_aa: CASSLTRWDEQYF
d_call: TRBD2; clone_size: many; v_call: TRBV4-1; j_call: TRBJ2-5; cdr3_nt: TGCGCCAGCAGCCAAGATAGACTAGCGGGAGTCAAGCGAGAGACCCAGTACTTC; cdr3_aa: CASSQDRLAGVKRETQYF
d_call: TRBD2; clone_size: many; v_call: TRBV18; j_call: TRBJ2-2; cdr3_nt: TGTGCCAGCTCATCGTCGGGACTACCCTTGAACACCGGGGAGCTGTTTTTT; cdr3_aa: CASSSSGLPLNTGELFF
d_call: NA; clone_size: many; v_call: TRBV30; j_call: TRBJ2-7; cdr3_nt: TGTGCCTGGAGTGTCCGGTCCGGTTCGGGCGAGCAGTACTTC; cdr3_aa: CAWSVRSGSGEQYF
d_call: TRBD1; clone_size: many; v_call: TRBV7-3; j_call: TRBJ2-1; cdr3_nt: TGTGCCAGCAGCCCGACCCCTGGGACAGGGTTTTGGAATGAGCAGTTCTTC; cdr3_aa: CASSPTPGTGFWNEQFF
d_call: NA; clone_size: many; v_call: TRBV7-9; j_call: TRBJ1-1; cdr3_nt: TGTGCCAGCAACGAAAACCTAGTTAACACTGAAGCTTTCTTT; cdr3_aa: CASNENLVNTEAFF
d_call: TRBD1; clone_size: many; v_call: TRBV4-2; j_call: TRBJ2-5; cdr3_nt: TGTGCCAGCAGCTTTCGGACAGGCCAAGAGACCCAGTACTTC; cdr3_aa: CASSFRTGQETQYF
d_call: TRBD2; clone_size: NA; v_call: TRBV5-1; j_call: TRBJ2-7; cdr3_nt: TGCGCCAGCAGCCCGACCGGGACTAGCGGGGTCGAGCAGTACTTC; cdr3_aa: CASSPTGTSGVEQYF
d_call: TRBD1; clone_size: many; v_call: TRBV5-6; j_call: TRBJ1-3; cdr3_nt: TGTGCCAGCAGTGTGGGACAGTTTGCGTCTGGAAACACCATATATTTT; cdr3_aa: CASSVGQFASGNTIYF
d_call: TRBD1; clone_size: many; v_call: TRBV19; j_call: TRBJ2-5; cdr3_nt: TGTGCCAGTAGTATCCGGGACAGAATCCAAGAGACCCAGTACTTC; cdr3_aa: CASSIRDRIQETQYF
d_call: NA; clone_size: many; v_call: TRBV19; j_call: TRBJ1-5; cdr3_nt: TGTGCCAGTAGTATAGGCAGGGAGGTAGTGCAGCCCCAGCATTTT; cdr3_aa: CASSIGREVVQPQHF
d_call: NA; clone_size: many; v_call: TRBV13; j_call: TRBJ2-2; cdr3_nt: TGTGCCAGCAGCCCCACTGGGCCACAGAACACCGGGGAGCTGTTTTTT; cdr3_aa: CASSPTGPQNTGELFF
d_call: TRBD1; clone_size: many; v_call: TRBV6-6; j_call: TRBJ2-2; cdr3_nt: TGTGCCAGCAGTGCTACAGGGGTGGACACCGGGGAGCTGTTTTTT; cdr3_aa: CASSATGVDTGELFF
d_call: NA; clone_size: many; v_call: TRBV7-9; j_call: TRBJ1-4; cdr3_nt: TGTGCCAGCAGCTTGGGTGCAGGGAAGCCATCGTATGAAAAACTGTTTTTT; cdr3_aa: CASSLGAGKPSYEKLFF
d_call: NA; clone_size: many; v_call: TRBV27; j_call: TRBJ2-3; cdr3_nt: TGTGCCAGCAGCCGGGTGGGCACAGATACGCAGTATTTT; cdr3_aa: CASSRVGTDTQYF
d_call: TRBD1; clone_size: many; v_call: TRBV19; j_call: TRBJ1-2; cdr3_nt: TGTGCCAGTAGTATAGCGGGGACAGTCAACTATGGCTACACCTTC; cdr3_aa: CASSIAGTVNYGYTF
d_call: TRBD2; clone_size: many; v_call: TRBV7-9; j_call: TRBJ2-1; cdr3_nt: TGTGCCAGCAGCGTAACCTCTCTAGCGGGAAGTCCCAATGAGCAGTTCTTC; cdr3_aa: CASSVTSLAGSPNEQFF
d_call: NA; clone_size: many; v_call: TRBV5-1; j_call: TRBJ2-5; cdr3_nt: TGCGCCAGCAGCCGCGGAAGCCAAGAGACCCAGTACTTC; cdr3_aa: CASSRGSQETQYF
d_call: TRBD2; clone_size: many; v_call: TRBV28; j_call: TRBJ2-1; cdr3_nt: TGTGCCAGCAGTTCCTACTCTTCCGGGACTAGCGGGTACAATGAGCAGTTCTTC; cdr3_aa: CASSSYSSGTSGYNEQFF
d_call: NA; clone_size: many; v_call: TRBV28; j_call: TRBJ1-2; cdr3_nt: TGTGCCAGCAGTTCAGGTTATGGCTACACCTTC; cdr3_aa: CASSSGYGYTF
d_call: NA; clone_size: many; v_call: TRBV28; j_call: TRBJ2-3; cdr3_nt: TGTGCCAGCAGTTTAATTAAGTACGGGGGAAAATCAGATACGCAGTATTTT; cdr3_aa: CASSLIKYGGKSDTQYF
d_call: TRBD2; clone_size: many; v_call: TRBV10-3; j_call: TRBJ2-2; cdr3_nt: TGTGCCATCACCGAGGGACTAGCGGGAACCCCGAACACCGGGGAGCTGTTTTTT; cdr3_aa: CAITEGLAGTPNTGELFF
d_call: TRBD1; clone_size: many; v_call: TRBV6-6; j_call: TRBJ1-1; cdr3_nt: TGTGCCAGCAGAAGGGACAGGGGCACTGAAGCTTTCTTT; cdr3_aa: CASRRDRGTEAFF
d_call: NA; clone_size: many; v_call: TRBV7-6; j_call: TRBJ1-1; cdr3_nt: TGTGCCAGCAGCCACACAGGGAACACTGAAGCTTTCTTT; cdr3_aa: CASSHTGNTEAFF
d_call: NA; clone_size: many; v_call: TRBV11-2; j_call: TRBJ1-6; cdr3_nt: TGTGCCAGCGGGGGACACCACAATTCACCCCTCCACTTT; cdr3_aa: CASGGHHNSPLHF
d_call: NA; clone_size: many; v_call: TRBV14; j_call: TRBJ1-1; cdr3_nt: TGTGCCAGCAGCCAAGCTGGCGGCCTCGCTGAAGCTTTCTTT; cdr3_aa: CASSQAGGLAEAFF
d_call: TRBD2; clone_size: many; v_call: TRBV5-1; j_call: TRBJ2-1; cdr3_nt: TGCGCCAGCAGCTTGGGAGCGGGAAAATACAATGAGCAGTTCTTC; cdr3_aa: CASSLGAGKYNEQFF
d_call: NA; clone_size: many; v_call: TRBV25-1; j_call: TRBJ1-1; cdr3_nt: TGTGCCAGCAGTGACGTCCAGGGGAACACTGAAGCTTTCTTT; cdr3_aa: CASSDVQGNTEAFF
d_call: NA; clone_size: many; v_call: TRBV2; j_call: TRBJ2-1; cdr3_nt: TGTGCCAGCAGTACGGAGGCTAGCTTGGGGAGCTCCTACAATGAGCAGTTCTTC; cdr3_aa: CASSTEASLGSSYNEQFF
d_call: NA; clone_size: many; v_call: TRBV7-6; j_call: TRBJ2-2; cdr3_nt: TGTGCCAGCAGCGACCGGACTATTAACACCGGGGAGCTGTTTTTT; cdr3_aa: CASSDRTINTGELFF
d_call: TRBD1; clone_size: many; v_call: TRBV27; j_call: TRBJ2-2; cdr3_nt: TGTGCCAGCAGTTTAAGGACAGGGGGCCTCGGCACCGGGGAGCTGTTTTTT; cdr3_aa: CASSLRTGGLGTGELFF
d_call: TRBD1; clone_size: many; v_call: TRBV5-8; j_call: TRBJ2-7; cdr3_nt: TGTGCCAGCAGCCGCCCTTACGGGACAGGGAATTACGAGCAGTACTTC; cdr3_aa: CASSRPYGTGNYEQYF
d_call: NA; clone_size: many; v_call: TRBV19; j_call: TRBJ2-7; cdr3_nt: TGTGCCAGTAGTACGAGGGGGGGGAGCTCCTACGAGCAGTACTTC; cdr3_aa: CASSTRGGSSYEQYF
d_call: NA; clone_size: many; v_call: TRBV7-2; j_call: TRBJ1-1; cdr3_nt: TGTGCCAGCAGCTCTGAGACAGTCACCCTGAACACTGAAGCTTTCTTT; cdr3_aa: CASSSETVTLNTEAFF
d_call: TRBD1; clone_size: many; v_call: TRBV7-3; j_call: TRBJ2-1; cdr3_nt: TGTGCCAGCAGCTTTTGGGGACAGGAACACAATGAGCAGTTCTTC; cdr3_aa: CASSFWGQEHNEQFF
d_call: TRBD1; clone_size: many; v_call: TRBV28; j_call: TRBJ2-7; cdr3_nt: TGTGCCCACGGTACAGGGGTGTGGGGCGAGCAGTACTTC; cdr3_aa: CAHGTGVWGEQYF
d_call: TRBD1; clone_size: many; v_call: TRBV6-5; j_call: TRBJ2-7; cdr3_nt: TGTGCCAGCAGTTACACCACAGGGGTATACGAGCAGTACTTC; cdr3_aa: CASSYTTGVYEQYF
d_call: NA; clone_size: many; v_call: TRBV2; j_call: TRBJ1-5; cdr3_nt: TGTGCCAGCAGTGAAGTCAAGGTGGGGCTCCTAAGCAATCAGCCCCAGCATTTT; cdr3_aa: CASSEVKVGLLSNQPQHF